This T cell receptor beta chain was identified during a study of shared clonotypes between healthy human individuals. The CDR3 sequence is 15 residues long. The germline gives CDR1 LNHDA, CDR2 SQIVND (reference sequence). The ends lost 7 bases at V and 5 bases at J; junction bases unmatched: 11. Measured with immunoSEQ multiplex PCR; TCRdb has only the in-frame clones, and not every one. The profile shows under 2,500,000 clones, approximately 94% of them singletons. As regards this clone: Antigen unknown.

Study-wide points: Naive CD4 clonotype sharing across several donors was around 5%. Generation probabilities were higher for clonotypes shared across all four sorted-subset donors than for unshared ones.

The clonotype was recovered from a man aged 18 to 30 in good health. Sequencing was carried out using naive CD4+ T cells sorted from blood. As for subset: CD45RA+ positively selected. This chain uses TRBV19 with TRBJ1-2, with TRBD1 identical over 9 bases. CDR3 in DNA: TGTGCCAGTATATCCGGGACAGGGACTGATTATGGCTACACCTTC. Its protein product is CASISGTGTDYGYTF.